This T cell receptor beta chain was sequenced in a study of T cells in Graves' hyperthyroidism and ophthalmopathy (dated by TCRdb to about 2019). With respect to the entire study: Peripheral blood was sampled at the time of initial diagnosis, prior to any treatment. According to the paper, TCR Vbeta CDR3 sequencing was carried out on 120 to 150 peripheral blood samples, which came from more than 40 ophthalmopathy, 75 to 80 hyperthyroidism and roughly 17 progressor patients. In six Graves' hyperthyroidism patients, the study also compared T-cell repertoires from thyroid tissue with T-cell repertoires from blood. Prospective prediction of ophthalmopathy was tested in an independent validation cohort consisting of 18 to 20 hyperthyroidism patients and more than 15 patients who later progressed to ophthalmopathy. The roughly 100 discovery patients were randomly divided into training and test sets at a 7:3 ratio. Following sampling, methimazole starting at 30 mg daily was given to hyperthyroidism patients, and high-dose intravenous methylprednisolone was given to ophthalmopathy patients. To identify distinguishing TCR V-J signatures, a discovery cohort of about a hundred patients was used, comprising 43 with Graves' ophthalmopathy and approximately 58 with stable Graves' hyperthyroidism. What the study reported, not specific to this receptor: Most expanded thyroid clonotypes (frequency above 0.001) were also detected in blood, suggesting blood repertoires may reflect thyroid immune responses. In validation, the model predicted progression to ophthalmopathy with just under 71% sensitivity and 72% to 85% specificity, a median of roughly seven months before onset. Sample size was not statistically predetermined, and investigators were not blinded to group allocation. Ophthalmopathy was separated from stable hyperthyroidism by a 13 V-J signature model, with 85% to 90% sensitivity and about 81% specificity obtained in cross-validation and 80%/75% obtained in testing.

Remarks on this clonotype: Its antigen has not been determined. Per-nucleotide qualities are absent, and no much larger clonotype sits a single base away.

A patient counted as having stable Graves' hyperthyroidism if no progression to ophthalmopathy occurred over 18 months of follow-up. Hyperthyroidism patients were newly diagnosed, had a disease duration of under 2 months, and were aged 18 to 65 years. The study excluded patients with uncontrolled infections, other autoimmune diseases, pregnancy or lactation. Clinical symptoms, serum thyroxine and TRAb, thyroid ultrasound, and orbital computed tomography formed the basis for the diagnoses. PBMCs were separated from 8 to 10 ml of fresh peripheral blood using Ficoll-Paque density gradient centrifugation. Total RNA was extracted with Trizol reagent, and quality was checked on an Agilent 2100 Bioanalyzer. Trimming accounts for 6 bases at V and 4 bases at J, while the number of junction bases matched to no gene is 8. In the germline V gene (reference sequence), CDR1 corresponds to LNHDA and CDR2 to SQIVND. Counted from cysteine to phenylalanine, this CDR3 has 15 amino acids. Only the CDR3 DNA is retained, 45 bases long and in frame from the first base.

The TCR beta CDR3 regions were amplified from RNA transcripts. The TCR CDR3 was subjected to a first round of RT-PCR using the HTBI primer set and the Qiagen OneStep RT-PCR kit. Libraries were constructed in a second round of multiplex PCR, after which size selection and purification were carried out. The libraries were sequenced on an Illumina HiSeq2000 using paired-end 100 bp reads. The paper's data handling went like this. SOAPnuke was used to process the raw data, throwing out any read that contained adapters or uncalled bases, had a mean Phred below 15, or lacked an exact constant-primer or identifier match. COPE v1.2.5 was used to merge high-quality paired reads, and clonotypes were defined as unique nucleotide sequences. Clonotypes were aligned to IMGT TRBV, TRBD and TRBJ reference segments using MiTCR v1.1. The analysis was restricted to V-J combinations with a frequency above 0.0001, which together covered roughly 99% of the repertoires. The TCS score was defined as F50 (clonal expansion) divided by E x V (chaos), with BLOSUM62-based TCRdist calculated between CDR3 peptides within each V-J. Welch's t-statistics and random forest reduced 514 V-J features to roughly 13, which were used in a naive Bayes classifier (R e1071). TCRdb redid the processing of the public reads, applying fastp at Q25 and MiXCR, and retained in-frame beta chains. Entries that share a CDR3 protein sequence are merged under the most common genes and DNA. None of the V and J calls come from the authors' own analysis; TCRdb made them. This sample is represented by roughly 750,000 distinct CDR3 sequences; roughly 17% of them were singletons. The ten largest clones represent around 7.7% of the sample.

The sequence was obtained from a man younger than 35 with Graves' hyperthyroidism. The rearrangement combines TRBV19 with TRBJ2-1, with 8 junctional bases fitting TRBD2. The sequencing sample was made of blood. The nucleotide sequence reads as follows: TGTGCCAGTAGGCCTGCTAGCGGGCCTTACAATGAGCAGTTCTTC. This gives the protein CASRPASGPYNEQFF.